This entry concerns a single T cell receptor (beta chain). The sample comes from a study of cytomegalovirus exposure and HLA in healthy donors. Sequenced by immunoSEQ multiplex PCR; TCRdb stores in-frame clones only, minus some. This sample has about 310,000 clones, with 88% found just once. The CDR3 has 15 amino acids. Trimming cost V 5 bases and J 4 bases; bases outside gene matches: 8. CDR1 is SGHTA, CDR2 FQGNSA, per germline. The chain has TRBV7-2 and TRBJ2-7; 10 bases are shared with TRBD2. The sequencing input was PBMCs. The sequence was obtained from a man aged 25-40 years in good health and CMV-seronegative. The CDR3, as DNA: TGTGCCAGCAGCCCAATTAGCGGGGGGTTTTACGAGCAGTACTTC. This encodes CASSPISGGFYEQYF. The full variable domain, rest sourced from reference TRBV7-2 and TRBJ2-7, is GAGVSQSPSNKVTEKGKDVELRCDPISGHTALYWYRQSLGQGLEFLIYFQGNSAPDKSGLPSDRFSAERTGGSVSTLTIQRTQQEDSAVYLCASSPISGGFYEQYFGPGTRLTVT.